This TCR beta chain was identified during a study of T-cell reconstitution after alpha-beta-depleted transplantation in children. Unique molecular identifiers were incorporated when the TCRbeta library was constructed. Via MiXCR, TCRdb re-called the PCR reads, giving one row per CDR3 protein. In the table there are hundreds of thousands of distinct CDR3 sequences, approximately 16% of which are singletons. V was trimmed by 2 bases and J by 0 bases, leaving 6 bases between them. This CDR3 is built from 14 residues. The germline V gene encodes CDR1 KGHDR and CDR2 SFDVKD. The receptor was derived from a human donor who donated a stem cell graft to a child with acute myeloid leukemia. This chain joins TRBV24-1 and TRBJ2-5; D tentatively reads TRBD1 or TRBD2 (5 bases each). The specimen was PBMCs from the stem cell graft donor, collected from the stem cell graft. CDR3 protein: CATSDWGNQETQYF. In DNA form, the CDR3 reads TGTGCCACCAGTGATTGGGGGAACCAAGAGACCCAGTACTTC.